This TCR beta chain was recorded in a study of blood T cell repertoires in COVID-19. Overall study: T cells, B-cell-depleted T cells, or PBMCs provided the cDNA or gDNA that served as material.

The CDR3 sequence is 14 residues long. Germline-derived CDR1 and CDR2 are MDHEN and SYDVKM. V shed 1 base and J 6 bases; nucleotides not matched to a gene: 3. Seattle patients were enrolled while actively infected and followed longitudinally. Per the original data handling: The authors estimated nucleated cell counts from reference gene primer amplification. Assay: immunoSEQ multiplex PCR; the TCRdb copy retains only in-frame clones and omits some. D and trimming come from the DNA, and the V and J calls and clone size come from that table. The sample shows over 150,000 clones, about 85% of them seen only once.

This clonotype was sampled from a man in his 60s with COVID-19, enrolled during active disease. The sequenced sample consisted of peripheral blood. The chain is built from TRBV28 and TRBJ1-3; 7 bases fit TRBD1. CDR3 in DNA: TGTGCCAGCAGTTTATCGGGACAGCAAAACACCATATATTTT. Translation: CASSLSGQQNTIYF. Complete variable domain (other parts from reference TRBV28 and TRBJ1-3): DVKVTQSSRYLVKRTGEKVFLECVQDMDHENMFWYRQDPGLGLRLIYFSYDVKMKEKGDIPEGYSVSREKKERFSLILESASTNQTSMYLCASSLSGQQNTIYFGEGSWLTVV.